This T cell receptor beta chain was captured in a study of T-cell memory formation after mild COVID-19. Study-wide findings and caveats: Several responding clones turned up in pre-infection memory, indicating that cross-reactive memory may have taken part. Contracting clones localized mainly to CM and EM when CD4+ and mainly to EMRA when CD8+. Day 15 to 85 contractors were CD4/CD8 balanced; later expanders leaned CD4+.

The sample holds a few counts of this clonotype. The antigen remains unidentified. The junction had 2 bases not matched to a gene; V was cut back by 4 bases and J by 3 bases. CDR3 length equals 13 residues. The germline V gene encodes CDR1 KGHSH and CDR2 LQKENI. 5'RACE primed at constant segments yielded TCR alpha and TCR beta cDNA libraries bearing sample barcodes and UMIs. TCRdb reprocessed the 5' RACE reads with MiXCR, giving one entry per CDR3 protein. The data show some 280,000 distinct CDR3 sequences, with around 15% seen just once and roughly 25% held by the top ten. The chain has TRBV18 and TRBJ2-5; TRBD2 matches 7 bases. This TCR was recovered from a man between 18 and 35 years old who had mild COVID-19 (a few samples of this study predate the infection). Cell type and time point are not known. Sequences were obtained from PBMCs or a T cell subset sorted from them (not recorded which). The chain's CDR3 is CASSQRGEETQYF. As DNA, the CDR3 is TGTGCCAGCTCACAACGGGGGGAAGAGACCCAGTACTTC.